The rows below give T cell receptor beta chains drawn from one sample of a study of cytomegalovirus exposure and HLA in healthy donors. Clones were sequenced by immunoSEQ multiplex PCR, and TCRdb holds only the in-frame ones, with some missing. The table lists about 150,000 clones, 70% to 80% of them singletons, with 3.5% in the top ten. Material for sequencing was PBMCs. The receptors shown here come from a human donor in good health. Each CDR3 is given with its conserved first and last residue. A D gene is named only where the DNA matches it firmly. Clone sizes are given selectively: once, few, many, or a class where the clone is expanded.

CDR3	DNA	J	size	V	D
CASSQGPGYEQYF	TGCGCCAGCAGCCAAGGTCCGGGGTACGAGCAGTACTTC	TRBJ2-7	NA	TRBV4-1	NA
CASSARTGRDQPQHF	TGTGCCAGCAGTGCGCGGACAGGGCGAGATCAGCCCCAGCATTTT	TRBJ1-5	NA	TRBV27	TRBD1
CASSGLAGLSYEQYF	TGTGCCAGCAGCGGCTTAGCGGGATTGTCCTACGAGCAGTACTTC	TRBJ2-7	NA	TRBV7-9	TRBD2
CASSGGGFGNTIYF	TGTGCCAGCAGCGGGGGGGGCTTCGGAAACACCATATATTTT	TRBJ1-3	NA	TRBV5-4	NA
CASSLVAGANGELFF	TGCGCCAGCAGCTTGGTGGCAGGGGCCAACGGGGAGCTGTTTTTT	TRBJ2-2	NA	TRBV5-1	NA
CASSPSGGNEKLFF	TGTGCCAGCAGTCCTTCAGGGGGGAATGAAAAACTGTTTTTT	TRBJ1-4	NA	TRBV6-1	TRBD1
CASSKAGEPSYNEQFF	TGTGCCAGCTCTAAGGCCGGGGAACCCTCCTACAATGAGCAGTTCTTC	TRBJ2-1	NA	TRBV21-1	NA
CASSPTQGTETQYF	TGTGCCAGCAGTCCAACCCAGGGGACAGAGACCCAGTACTTC	TRBJ2-5	NA	TRBV28	NA
CASSSSSYEQYF	TGTGCCAGCAGCTCGAGCTCCTACGAGCAGTACTTC	TRBJ2-7	few	TRBV7-2	NA
CASRPEQGLNTEAFF	TGTGCCAGCAGACCCGAACAGGGATTGAACACTGAAGCTTTCTTT	TRBJ1-1	NA	TRBV6-1	NA
CASSYHARMNTEAFF	TGTGCCAGCAGTTACCATGCGCGAATGAACACTGAAGCTTTCTTT	TRBJ1-1	NA	TRBV6-5	NA
CASSLGGAGANVLTF	TGTGCCAGCAGCTTAGGGGGAGCTGGGGCCAACGTCCTGACTTTC	TRBJ2-6	NA	TRBV7-9	NA
CASSMASGAEQTDTQYF	TGTGCCAGTAGTATGGCCAGCGGAGCGGAACAAACCGATACGCAGTATTTT	TRBJ2-3	NA	TRBV19	NA
CASSSGQNTEAFF	TGTGCCAGCAGTTCGGGACAGAACACTGAAGCTTTCTTT	TRBJ1-1	NA	TRBV28	NA
CASSLRGTGRLQETQYF	TGTGCCAGCAGCTTAAGGGGGACAGGACGATTACAAGAGACCCAGTACTTC	TRBJ2-5	NA	TRBV13	TRBD1
CATRAAGQYNEQFF	TGTGCCACCCGGGCCGCGGGCCAGTACAATGAGCAGTTCTTC	TRBJ2-1	NA	TRBV2	NA
CASSQTLLGDTEAFF	TGTGCCAGCAGCCAAACTCTTCTAGGGGACACTGAAGCTTTCTTT	TRBJ1-1	NA	TRBV5-4	NA
CASIREGTEAFF	TGCGCCAGCATCAGGGAGGGCACTGAAGCTTTCTTT	TRBJ1-1	NA	TRBV23-1	NA
CASSFTLQGPNNSPLHF	TGTGCCAGCAGCTTCACTCTTCAGGGCCCCAATAATTCACCCCTCCACTTT	TRBJ1-6	NA	TRBV11-2	NA
CASSPDYSNQPQHF	TGTGCCAGCAGCCCCGACTATAGCAATCAGCCCCAGCATTTT	TRBJ1-5	NA	TRBV7-8	NA
CASRGTAFSSYNEQFF	TGTGCCAGTAGGGGGACAGCCTTCAGCTCCTACAATGAGCAGTTCTTC	TRBJ2-1	NA	TRBV19	TRBD1
CASSPAGTGSGRYF	TGTGCCAGCAGCCCCGCCGGGACAGGGAGTGGTCGGTATTTT	TRBJ2-3	NA	TRBV25-1	TRBD1
CASSLVGDRFTEAFF	TGTGCCAGCAGCTTAGTGGGGGACAGGTTCACTGAAGCTTTCTTT	TRBJ1-1	NA	TRBV7-2	TRBD1
CASSPGGYEQYF	TGTGCCAGCAGTCCCGGGGGCTACGAGCAGTACTTC	TRBJ2-7	once	TRBV27	NA
CAISDMTGGYTF	TGTGCCATCAGTGACATGACTGGGGGCTACACCTTC	TRBJ1-2	NA	TRBV10-3	NA
CASSQNPYGTYGYTF	TGTGCCAGCAGTCAAAATCCCTACGGTACTTATGGCTACACCTTC	TRBJ1-2	once	TRBV2	NA
CASSFLGTGPDSPLHF	TGTGCCAGCAGTTTCTTAGGGACAGGGCCCGATTCACCCCTCCACTTT	TRBJ1-6	NA	TRBV6-6	TRBD1
CASSLSASFSSLDF	TGTGCCAGCAGTTTATCTGCTAGCTTTTCATCTCTGGATTTT	TRBJ2-3	NA	TRBV28	NA
CSVVTSGLTDTQYF	TGCAGCGTTGTGACTAGCGGACTCACAGATACGCAGTATTTT	TRBJ2-3	once	TRBV29-1	TRBD2
CAWSEQQGSKQYF	TGTGCCTGGAGTGAACAACAGGGGAGTAAGCAGTACTTC	TRBJ2-7	NA	TRBV30	TRBD1
CASSLGPLHNTGELFF	TGTGCCAGCAGCTTGGGGCCCCTACACAACACCGGGGAGCTGTTTTTT	TRBJ2-2	NA	TRBV7-6	NA
CASSDTAGGPSHEQYF	TGTGCCAGCAGTGACACAGCGGGAGGGCCCTCCCACGAGCAGTACTTC	TRBJ2-7	once	TRBV2	TRBD2
CASSTIFRGAPLHF	TGTGCCAGCTCCACCATTTTCAGGGGAGCACCCCTCCACTTT	TRBJ1-6	once	TRBV6-1	NA
CAWSPGTGGVGYEKLFF	TGTGCCTGGAGTCCCGGGACAGGGGGCGTTGGGTATGAAAAACTGTTTTTT	TRBJ1-4	NA	TRBV30	TRBD1
CASSQERTRSLYNEQFF	TGCGCCAGCAGCCAAGAGAGAACGAGGTCGCTCTACAATGAGCAGTTCTTC	TRBJ2-1	NA	TRBV4-1	NA
CATSRVRLAGQETQYF	TGTGCCACCAGCAGAGTAAGGCTAGCGGGGCAAGAGACCCAGTACTTC	TRBJ2-5	once	TRBV15	TRBD2
CASRRTPATNEKLFF	TGTGCCAGTAGGCGGACACCCGCAACTAATGAAAAACTGTTTTTT	TRBJ1-4	NA	TRBV19	NA
CAILLGLLSGNTIYF	TGTGCCATCCTGTTGGGGCTTCTCTCTGGAAACACCATATATTTT	TRBJ1-3	NA	TRBV6-1	NA
CASSLAAGNEQFF	TGTGCCAGCAGCTTAGCAGCCGGCAATGAGCAGTTCTTC	TRBJ2-1	few	TRBV7-2	NA
CASSSPGLAGLGEQFF	TGTGCCAGCAGCTCCCCGGGACTAGCGGGACTAGGGGAGCAGTTCTTC	TRBJ2-1	NA	TRBV7-9	TRBD2
CASSIAGGDGYTF	TGTGCCAGTAGTATAGCAGGGGGCGACGGCTACACCTTC	TRBJ1-2	NA	TRBV19	TRBD1
CASSFEQGSNQPQHF	TGTGCCAGCAGCTTTGAACAGGGGAGCAATCAGCCCCAGCATTTT	TRBJ1-5	NA	TRBV5-5	TRBD1
CAWSTTGGTEAFF	TGTGCCTGGAGTACAACAGGGGGCACTGAAGCTTTCTTT	TRBJ1-1	NA	TRBV30	TRBD1
CASSQDSNRGRPLKLFF	TGCGCCAGCAGCCAAGACTCCAACAGGGGCCGGCCCCTTAAACTGTTTTTT	TRBJ1-4	NA	TRBV4-1	TRBD1
CASSLVSTVTTNEKLFF	TGCGCCAGCAGCTTGGTCTCTACGGTTACAACTAATGAAAAACTGTTTTTT	TRBJ1-4	NA	TRBV5-1	NA
CASSYRDSQNIQYF	TGTGCCAGCAGCTACCGGGACAGTCAAAACATTCAGTACTTC	TRBJ2-4	few	TRBV5-4	TRBD1
CASSSIMASGGYNEQFF	TGTGCCAGCAGCTCGATCATGGCTAGCGGGGGATACAATGAGCAGTTCTTC	TRBJ2-1	NA	TRBV11-2	TRBD2
CASSYGGISGNTIYF	TGTGCCAGCAGTTACGGGGGCATCTCTGGAAACACCATATATTTT	TRBJ1-3	few	TRBV6-5	NA